Sequencing of this T cell receptor beta chain was carried out in a study of shared T cell receptors in the human thymus (dated by TCRdb to about 2021). For context, the study as a whole: The study investigated the way shared, self-reactive T-cell receptor alpha chains are produced in the human thymus.

Library prep was done by the immunoSEQ multiplex PCR assay. Sourced from immuneACCESS, this table was stored by TCRdb with only in-frame sequences that have V and J called. A share of the clones is absent; for the studies checked, an unresolved V gene accounts for under half, and the remainder has no known explanation. The sample table holds more than 550,000 clones, of which about 89% were seen once. The leading ten clones occupy over 0.008% of the sample. Remarks on this clone: Its antigen remains undetermined. No much larger clonotype is one base removed from it; base qualities were not supplied.

The CDR3 runs 16 residues from the cysteine to the phenylalanine. Of the read, only the CDR3 DNA is kept; its 48 bases are in frame from base 1. Relative to germline, V is missing 0 bases and J is missing 8 bases, with 12 bases of the junction outside any gene match. CDR1 and CDR2 were assigned from the germline V gene as LGHNA and YSLEER. The same data also contributed to another study, on human thymus T cells. Reported in the second study: Donors were immunologically healthy infants undergoing open corrective cardiac surgery for congenital heart defects in Finland. Thymus tissue was obtained as surgical resects removed during corrective cardiac surgery. Usage of V and J gene segments appeared to be biased in both the thymic and the peripheral blood repertoires. The related research found that thymic TCR repertoires overlapped highly between unrelated individuals. The study described the TCR alpha and beta repertoires in under ten infant thymus samples and four matching peripheral blood samples. Donor ages ranged from roughly 6 to 250 days, and the cohort comprised over 5 male and two female infants. Thymocytes were freed from the tissue by mechanical means and kept at -70 degrees C as pellets of roughly 8.5-31 million cells. A QIAsymphony instrument was used to extract genomic DNA from the frozen cell pellets. TCRB and TCRAD loci were amplified from a standardized quantity of quality-controlled genomic DNA using the immunoSEQ multiplex PCR assay. Amplicons spanned the V(D)J region at a length sufficient to cover the CDR3 and identify V and J genes. Amplicon sequencing was performed on an Illumina platform through the commercial immunoSEQ service. Primer bias and sequencing errors were corrected as previously described, and TCRAD and TCRB were defined on the basis of the IMGT database. Analysis of the repertoires was done with immunoSEQ Analyzer 3.0 and VDJTools and included basic statistics, V/J segment usage, diversity estimates, rarefaction and pairwise overlap. To estimate diversity, the Chao1, ChaoE, Efron-Thisted, Shannon and inverse Simpson indices were applied, and diversity was also estimated on datasets down-sampled to the smallest sample. Repertoire overlap was determined by strict matching of CDR3 nucleotide sequence, V gene and J gene, and Jaccard-based multidimensional scaling clustering was applied. On average, around 780,000 unique TCRB clonotypes were obtained from thymus samples, compared with 75,000 to 90,000 from blood samples.

The sample taken for sequencing was thymocytes. The chain employs TRBV4-3 and TRBJ1-2, and 7 junction bases match TRBD1. The source is a boy younger than two with a congenital heart defect. Donor details come from another sample of the same person, matched by shared clones. The DNA sequence reads TGCGCCAGCAGCCAAGATATTAGCGGACAGGAGGGCGGCTACACCTTC. Its protein reads: CASSQDISGQEGGYTF.